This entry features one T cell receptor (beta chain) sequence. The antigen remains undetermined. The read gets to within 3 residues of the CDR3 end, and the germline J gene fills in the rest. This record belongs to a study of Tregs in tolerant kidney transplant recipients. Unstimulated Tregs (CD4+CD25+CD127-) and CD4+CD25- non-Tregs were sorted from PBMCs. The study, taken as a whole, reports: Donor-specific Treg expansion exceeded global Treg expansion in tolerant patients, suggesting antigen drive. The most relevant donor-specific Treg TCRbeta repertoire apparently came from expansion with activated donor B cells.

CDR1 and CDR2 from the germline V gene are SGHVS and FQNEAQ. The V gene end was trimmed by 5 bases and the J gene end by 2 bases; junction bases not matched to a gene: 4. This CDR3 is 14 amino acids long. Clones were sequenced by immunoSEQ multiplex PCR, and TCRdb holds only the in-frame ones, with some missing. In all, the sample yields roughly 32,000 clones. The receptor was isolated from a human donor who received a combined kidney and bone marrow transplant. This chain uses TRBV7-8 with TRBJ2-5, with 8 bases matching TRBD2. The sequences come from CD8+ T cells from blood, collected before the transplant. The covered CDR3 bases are TGTGCCAGCAGCCCAGGGACTAGTCAAGAGACC. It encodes CASSPGTSQET. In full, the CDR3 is CASSPGTSQETQYF.